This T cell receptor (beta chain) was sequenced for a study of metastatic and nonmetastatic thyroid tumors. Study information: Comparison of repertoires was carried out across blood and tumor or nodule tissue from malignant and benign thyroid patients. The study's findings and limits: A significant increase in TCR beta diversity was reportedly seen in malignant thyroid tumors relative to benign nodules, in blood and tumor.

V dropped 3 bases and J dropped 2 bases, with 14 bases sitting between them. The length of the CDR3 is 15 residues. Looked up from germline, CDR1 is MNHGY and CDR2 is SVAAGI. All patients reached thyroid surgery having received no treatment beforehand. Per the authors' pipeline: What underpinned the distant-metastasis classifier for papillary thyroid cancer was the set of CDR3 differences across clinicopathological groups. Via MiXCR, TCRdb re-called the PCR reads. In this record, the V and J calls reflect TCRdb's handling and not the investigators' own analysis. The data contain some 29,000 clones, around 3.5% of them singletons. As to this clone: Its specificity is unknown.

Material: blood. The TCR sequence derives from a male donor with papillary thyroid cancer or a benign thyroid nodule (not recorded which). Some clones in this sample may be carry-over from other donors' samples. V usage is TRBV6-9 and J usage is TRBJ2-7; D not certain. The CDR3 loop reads CASSYQTHEPYEQYF. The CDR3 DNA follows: TGTGCCAGCAGTTACCAGACCCATGAGCCCTACGAGCAGTACTTC.